Presented here are 8 T cell receptor beta chains from one specimen sequenced in a study of blood T cell repertoires in COVID-19. Assay used: immunoSEQ multiplex PCR; TCRdb lists only in-frame clones, some missing. Here the sample spans around 12,000 clones, about 90% being singletons. Sequenced input: peripheral blood. These receptors came from a human donor in a cohort sampled during active COVID-19.

The V gene is TRBV6-6, the J gene TRBJ2-1; 11 positions match TRBD1. This CDR3 comprises 14 residues. V lost 6 bases and J lost 7; bases outside the gene matches: 5. CDR1 is MNHNY and CDR2 is SVGAGI in the germline V gene (reference sequence). CDR3 nucleotide sequence: TGTGCCAGCAGCGGACAGGGGGCGAAGAATGAGCAGTTCTTC. It is translated as CASSGQGAKNEQFF.

V and J are TRBV4-3 and TRBJ2-2, with D perhaps matching TRBD2 (7 bases). Trimming left V 0 bases short and J 3 bases short, with 14 bases between. This CDR3 contains 17 residues. Germline V lookup: CDR1 LGHNA, CDR2 YSLEER. CDR3 nucleotide sequence: TGCGCCAGCAGCCAAGATAGGGGGGGGAGGTACACCGGGGAGCTGTTTTTT. Its protein is CASSQDRGGRYTGELFF.

The chain links TRBV5-4 to TRBJ2-7; perhaps TRBD2 as D (6 bases). The CDR3 covers 13 residues. V was shortened by 4 bases and J by 4 bases, with 12 bases between the two germline ends. Germline V lookup: CDR1 SGHNT, CDR2 YYREEE (reference sequence). Here the CDR3 DNA reads TGTGCCAGCAGCCCGACTAGTAAGTACGAGCAGTACTTC. Translation gives CASSPTSKYEQYF. The whole variable domain, remainder taken from reference TRBV5-4 and TRBJ2-7, is ETGVTQSPTHLIKTRGQQVTLRCSSQSGHNTVSWYQQALGQGPQFIFQYYREEENGRGNFPPRFSGLQFPNYSSELNVNALELDDSALYLCASSPTSKYEQYFGPGTRLTVT.

The sample holds one count of this clone. The chain has TRBV19 and TRBJ2-5; a possible D gene is TRBD2 (5 bases). Trimming pared 5 bases from V and 5 bases from J, leaving 18 bases between. The germline V gene encodes CDR1 LNHDA and CDR2 SQIVND (reference sequence). The CDR3 is 15 amino acids. The CDR3 sequence is CASSRGKGVWETQYF. The CDR3 coding sequence is TGTGCCAGTAGTCGGGGTAAGGGTGTCTGGGAGACCCAGTACTTC.

The rearrangement links TRBV6-5 to TRBJ1-1, with 7 bases fitting TRBD1. CDR3 length: 14 residues. J gave up 10 bases and V 5 bases, and 13 bases lay outside the gene matches. From germline, CDR1 is MNHEY and CDR2 SVGAGI. CDR3 amino acids: CASSLPGQQSIAFF. In DNA form, the CDR3 reads TGTGCCAGCAGTCTTCCGGGACAGCAGAGCATAGCTTTCTTT.

The V gene is TRBV3-1 (or the pseudogene TRBV3-2), the J gene TRBJ1-1; D unclear. Trimming left V 8 bases short and J 8 bases short, with 21 bases between. Germline V gene lookup returns CDR1 LGHDT and CDR2 YNNKEL (reference sequence). The CDR3 extends over 14 amino acids. CDR3 nucleotides: TGTGCCAGCGGAGGAGGCGCGTCCACAGCCGAAGCTTTCTTT. Amino acid sequence: CASGGGASTAEAFF.

V gene TRBV4-2 combines with J gene TRBJ1-3; D perhaps matches TRBD1 (5 bases). Trimming removed 1 base from V and 3 bases from J, with 22 bases in between. In germline, CDR1 is LGHNA, CDR2 YNFKEQ. This CDR3 is built from 19 residues. The CDR3 sequence: CASSQVGADSLLGGNTIYF. The DNA of the CDR3 is TGTGCCAGCAGCCAAGTAGGGGCCGACAGCTTATTAGGTGGAAACACCATATATTTT.

This clone ranks as large. V usage is TRBV21-1 and J usage is TRBJ2-1; TRBD2, as called in the table, went unchecked against the DNA. TRBV21-1 is deemed a pseudogene. CDR3 length equals 13 residues. CDR3 in DNA: TGTGGGTATATAGCGGGGGGCGTCAATGAGCAGTTCTTC. Translation gives CGYIAGGVNEQFF.